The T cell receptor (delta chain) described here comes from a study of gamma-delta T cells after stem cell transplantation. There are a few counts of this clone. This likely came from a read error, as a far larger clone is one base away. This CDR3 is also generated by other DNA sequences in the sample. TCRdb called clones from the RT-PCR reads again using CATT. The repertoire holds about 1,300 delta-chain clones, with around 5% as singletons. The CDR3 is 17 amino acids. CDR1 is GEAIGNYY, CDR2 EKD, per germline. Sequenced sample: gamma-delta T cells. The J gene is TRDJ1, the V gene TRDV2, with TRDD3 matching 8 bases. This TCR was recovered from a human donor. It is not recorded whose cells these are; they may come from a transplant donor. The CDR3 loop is CACDTVGDTKGTDKLIF. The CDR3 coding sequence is TGTGCCTGCGACACCGTTGGGGATACAAAAGGCACCGATAAACTCATCTTT.